Below, 8 T cell receptor beta chains from the same sample are listed, as sequenced in a study of blood T cell repertoires in COVID-19 (dated by TCRdb to 2019 to 2021). The library was generated by the immunoSEQ multiplex PCR assay. Drawn from immuneACCESS, this table holds only the in-frame rearrangements with V and J called that TCRdb kept. Clones are partly lost; checked studies trace under half to an unresolved V gene and leave the rest unexplained. For this sample there are approximately 170,000 clones; approximately 83% appear just once. The top ten hold approximately 12% of the sample. The sample taken for sequencing was peripheral blood. These receptors were taken from a man in his 70s who had recovered from COVID-19.

The chain carries TRBV6-5 and TRBJ2-7; TRBD2 is a possible D gene (6 bases). The germline gives CDR1 MNHEY, CDR2 SVGAGI. V lost 6 bases and J lost 3, with 12 bases in between. This CDR3 spans 13 amino acids. CDR3 residues: CASRGDSDYEQYF. The CDR3, as DNA: TGTGCCAGCAGGGGGGACTCTGACTACGAGCAGTACTTC.

Here the CDR3 reads CASSQLSGSPSGETQYF. The CDR3 bases are TGCGCCAGCAGCCAGCTTAGCGGGAGTCCTTCCGGGGAGACCCAGTACTTC. The V and J genes are TRBV4-1 and TRBJ2-5, with TRBD2 identical over 9 bases. The CDR3 totals 17 residues. Germline V gene lookup returns CDR1 MGHRA and CDR2 YSYEKL. V lost 3 bases, J lost 5 bases, and 13 bases stayed unmatched.

The chain joins TRBV28 to TRBJ1-4; D remains ambiguous. Germline V CDR1 and CDR2: MDHEN, SYDVKM. V dropped 4 bases and J dropped 7 bases, with 13 bases sitting between them. This CDR3 comprises 14 residues. The CDR3 sequence is CASSSGGSGEKLFF. CDR3 DNA sequence: TGTGCCAGCAGTTCGGGCGGGAGTGGTGAAAAACTGTTTTTT. The whole variable domain, filled in from reference TRBV28 and TRBJ1-4, reads DVKVTQSSRYLVKRTGEKVFLECVQDMDHENMFWYRQDPGLGLRLIYFSYDVKMKEKGDIPEGYSVSREKKERFSLILESASTNQTSMYLCASSSGGSGEKLFFGSGTQLSVL.

The chain carries TRBV3-1 (or the pseudogene TRBV3-2) and TRBJ1-5; D is unclear. Trimming took 0 bases from V and 6 from J, leaving 9 bases between them. Germline V gives CDR1 LGHDT, CDR2 YNNKEL (reference sequence). The CDR3 loop spans 14 amino acids. CDR3 in DNA: TGTGCCAGCAGCCAAGAGGGTAACAGTCAGCCCCAGCATTTT. Its translation is CASSQEGNSQPQHF.

The chain couples TRBV4-3 to TRBJ2-1; no reliable D call. Trimming left V 4 bases short and J 4 bases short, with 8 bases between. The CDR3 totals 13 residues. Germline-derived CDR1 and CDR2 are LGHNA and YSLEER. The CDR3 protein is CASSPSSYNEQFF. CDR3 coding DNA: TGCGCCAGCAGCCCTTCCAGTTACAATGAGCAGTTCTTC.

This clone was observed once. The chain couples TRBV6-5 to TRBJ1-3; TRBD1 matches at 8 bases. The length of the CDR3 is 15 residues. The trim removed 4 bases at V and 2 bases at J, leaving 4 bases unmatched. Germline CDR1 and CDR2: MNHEY and SVGAGI. The CDR3 sequence is CASSSRTGTGNTIYF. The DNA of the CDR3 is TGTGCCAGCAGTTCCCGGACAGGGACTGGAAACACCATATATTTT.

To note about this clone: The junction differs from germline at one of its ends, possibly a read error. This sequence joins TRBV2 and TRBJ2-3; the D gene is possibly TRBD2 (6 bases). The germline gives CDR1 SNHLY, CDR2 FYNNEI. The CDR3 extends over 14 amino acids. In DNA, the CDR3 is TGTGCCGGCAGGGAGGCGACGATCACAGATACGCAGTATTTT. It is translated as CAGREATITDTQYF.

This chain joins TRBV28 and TRBJ2-1; 8 bases are shared with TRBD2. Germline V CDR1 and CDR2: MDHEN, SYDVKM. The CDR3 has 12 amino acids. The ends lost 6 bases at V and 5 bases at J; junction bases unmatched: 0. In DNA, the CDR3 is TGTGCCAGCAGGACTAGCGACAATGAGCAGTTCTTC. It is translated as CASRTSDNEQFF.